A single TCR beta chain is shown here with its context. The germline V gene has CDR1 MDHEN and CDR2 SYDVKM. Trimming took off 5 bases at V and 2 bases at J, with 15 bases between the two ends. The CDR3 totals 15 residues. The data are from a study of human T cells and chemical hapten exposure. Time point in this sample: pre-sensitization, week 0. The treatment is: therapeutic diphenylcyclopropenone sensitization with weekly scalp DPC. TCRdb redid the calling of the RACE reads with MiXCR, one entry per CDR3 protein. Here the sample spans fewer than 200,000 distinct CDR3 sequences, almost 30% being singletons.

The receptor was derived from a woman aged 25 to 45 with alopecia areata. Some clones in this sample may be carry-over from other donors' samples. The chain carries TRBV28 and TRBJ2-5; D is perhaps TRBD2 (5 bases). This material consisted of whole blood, taken in connection with sensitization to the hapten diphenylcyclopropenone (DPC). The CDR3 DNA sequence: TGTGCCAGCAGTAGGACGGGAACATTACAAGAGACCCAGTACTTC. Residues: CASSRTGTLQETQYF.